This T cell receptor beta chain is drawn from a study of blood T cell repertoires in COVID-19. The overall study: Some COVID-19 samples were acute and others convalescent; all came from the United States, Italy and Spain. T cells, B-cell-depleted T cells, or PBMCs supplied cDNA or gDNA.

V dropped 8 bases and J dropped 4 bases, with 11 bases sitting between them. The germline V gene has CDR1 MNHEY and CDR2 SVGAGI. The CDR3 loop spans 12 amino acids. Authors' methods: It was from reference gene primer amplification that nucleated cell counts were estimated. TCRdb's copy holds only in-frame clones and misses some; the assay was immunoSEQ multiplex PCR. Clone size and V and J calls were adopted from that table, with D and trimming inferred from the DNA. The sample shows 150,000 to 190,000 clones, approximately 85% of them seen only once. The sample was peripheral blood. The chain joins TRBV6-5 to TRBJ1-2; D unresolved. This clonotype originated in an older woman with COVID-19, enrolled during active disease. CDR3 nucleotide sequence: TGTGCCAGCCACCTACGGGGCTATGGCTACACCTTC. It specifies CASHLRGYGYTF.